A selection of T cell receptor beta chains follows, all from one sample in a study of T cells in Graves' hyperthyroidism and ophthalmopathy. TCRdb processed the multiplex PCR reads anew with MiXCR; each CDR3 protein has one entry. Of under 350,000 distinct CDR3 sequences in the sample, around a sixth were seen once. Sequencing used blood. These TCRs come from a woman in her forties or fifties with Graves' hyperthyroidism. Each CDR3 is given with its conserved first and last residue. A D gene is named only where the DNA matches it firmly. Clone size is shown for a subset of rows, as once, few, many or a class of expanded clone.

cdr3_nt,cdr3_aa,d_call,clone_size,v_call,j_call
TGTGCCAGCAGCTTCACAGGGGGCTATAACACTGAAGCTTTCTTT,CASSFTGGYNTEAFF,TRBD1,few,TRBV11-2,TRBJ1-1
TGTGCCAGTAGTATGAGGGCCCGAGCCAACATTCAGTACTTC,CASSMRARANIQYF,.,.,TRBV19,TRBJ2-4
TGTGCCAGCAGTTTACTTGGACAGGGCTTGACCGGGGAGCTGTTTTTT,CASSLLGQGLTGELFF,TRBD1,.,TRBV28,TRBJ2-2
TGTGCCAGCAGCCGTAGTGGGCTAGCGATCTATGAGCAGTTCTTC,CASSRSGLAIYEQFF,.,.,TRBV5-4,TRBJ2-1
TGTGCCAGCAGTTTAGGCGGGAGAAAGACCCAGTACTTC,CASSLGGRKTQYF,TRBD2,many,TRBV12-3/TRBV12-4,TRBJ2-5
TGTGCCAGCAGTTTGACGGGACTAGCGGCCAACAATGAGCAGTTCTTC,CASSLTGLAANNEQFF,TRBD2,many,TRBV12-3/TRBV12-4,TRBJ2-1
TGTGCCAGCAGCGGTTTCGGGACAGGAAATTCACCCCTCCACTTT,CASSGFGTGNSPLHF,TRBD1,few,TRBV9,TRBJ1-6
TGTGCCAGTCGACAGGGCTATGGCTACACCTTC,CASRQGYGYTF,TRBD1,.,TRBV3-1,TRBJ1-2
TGCGCCAGCAGCAAGGGACTAGCGGGAGCTAAAGATACGCAGTATTTT,CASSKGLAGAKDTQYF,TRBD2,many,TRBV4-1,TRBJ2-3
TGTGCCAGTAGACGGGCAGGGGGCGAGACATATGGCTACACCTTC,CASRRAGGETYGYTF,TRBD1,few,TRBV19,TRBJ1-2
TGTGCCAGCAGCCAAGATCCTGACACTGAAGCTTTCTTT,CASSQDPDTEAFF,.,many,TRBV3-1,TRBJ1-1
TGTGCCAGCAGTTACCTGAGGACCCAAGAGACCCAGTACTTC,CASSYLRTQETQYF,.,.,TRBV6-2/TRBV6-3,TRBJ2-5
TGCAGTGCTAGAGATCCTACAGGGAGCTCCTACGAGCAGTACTTC,CSARDPTGSSYEQYF,.,few,TRBV20-1,TRBJ2-7
TGTGCCAGCAGGATTCAGGGATTAGGCGAAGCTTTCTTT,CASRIQGLGEAFF,.,many,TRBV13,TRBJ1-1
TGTGCCAGCAGCGCTCTTGAGGGGGCGTCCTACGAGCAGTACTTC,CASSALEGASYEQYF,TRBD1,.,TRBV7-8,TRBJ2-7
TGCGCCAGCAGTGAGTCGACAGGGGGCTACACCTTC,CASSESTGGYTF,TRBD1,.,TRBV10-2,TRBJ1-2
TGTGCCTGGAACCTAGGGGTCGCTCTCGAGCAGTACTTC,CAWNLGVALEQYF,.,few,TRBV30,TRBJ2-7
TGTGCCAGCAGTGCCCTTAGCACAGATACGCAGTATTTT,CASSALSTDTQYF,.,few,TRBV27,TRBJ2-3
TGTGCCAGCAGTGAAGCGCTTCGAATTACGATCGCCTACAATGAGCAGTTCTTC,CASSEALRITIAYNEQFF,.,many,TRBV2,TRBJ2-1
TGTGCCAGCAGTTTAATAGTCGCGGAGAAGCAGTACTTC,CASSLIVAEKQYF,.,few,TRBV27,TRBJ2-7
TGTGCCAGTAGTTCGGGGACCTATGGCTACACCTTC,CASSSGTYGYTF,.,.,TRBV6-2/TRBV6-3,TRBJ1-2
TGCGCCAGCAGCCAATCGTGGGGACTGCAGCAAGAGACCCAGTACTTC,CASSQSWGLQQETQYF,.,few,TRBV4-1,TRBJ2-5
TGTGCCACCAGTCAGGGGACGAACACTGAAGCTTTCTTT,CATSQGTNTEAFF,.,few,TRBV24-1,TRBJ1-1
TGTGCCAGCAGTTTCGGGACTAGTAGCTCCGGGGAGCTGTTTTTT,CASSFGTSSSGELFF,TRBD2,many,TRBV28,TRBJ2-2
TGTGCCAGCTCACCGCAGAAGAACACCGGGGAGCTGTTTTTT,CASSPQKNTGELFF,.,many,TRBV18,TRBJ2-2
TGTGCCAGCAGTTTTACGACAGCCGACTATGGCTACACCTTC,CASSFTTADYGYTF,.,many,TRBV6-1,TRBJ1-2
TGTGCCAGCAGCTTAGTGCGACAGGGGGTTGGTGAGCAGTTCTTC,CASSLVRQGVGEQFF,TRBD1,many,TRBV7-2,TRBJ2-1
TGCAGCGTTGACCCAACAGACCTTAGCAATCAGCCCCAGCATTTT,CSVDPTDLSNQPQHF,.,few,TRBV29-1,TRBJ1-5
TGTGCCAGCAGGGGGGACAGGCAGAACACTGAAGCTTTCTTT,CASRGDRQNTEAFF,TRBD1,many,TRBV2,TRBJ1-1
TGCGCCAGCAGCGGCGAGGGTCTGTACGAGCAGTACTTC,CASSGEGLYEQYF,.,few,TRBV10-2,TRBJ2-7
TGTGCCTGGAGTAGACCTTTCGGGAGATGGCTCAATCAGCCCCAGCATTTT,CAWSRPFGRWLNQPQHF,.,.,TRBV30,TRBJ1-5
TGTGCCAGCAGCCACCCTCCCTACATGAAGGGTGGCACTGAAGCTTTCTTT,CASSHPPYMKGGTEAFF,.,.,TRBV5-6,TRBJ1-1
TGTGCCAGCAAAACCCCAAAGGAAGAGACCCAGTACTTC,CASKTPKEETQYF,.,.,TRBV28,TRBJ2-5
TGTGCCAGTAGTGATGTGGGGGTCCCCGCGAACACCGGGGAGCTGTTTTTT,CASSDVGVPANTGELFF,.,.,TRBV19,TRBJ2-2
TGTGCCAGCTCACCCCGGGACAGGGTTAACTATGGCTACACCTTC,CASSPRDRVNYGYTF,TRBD1,.,TRBV18,TRBJ1-2
TGTGCCAGCAGCGTAGGGGGATCTCAAGAGACCCAGTACTTC,CASSVGGSQETQYF,.,.,TRBV9,TRBJ2-5
TGTGCCTGGACCCTAGGGGGGTACTATGGCTACACCTTC,CAWTLGGYYGYTF,.,many,TRBV30,TRBJ1-2
TGTGCCAGCAGGCCTAGGGACAGGGGAAATTCACCCCTCCACTTT,CASRPRDRGNSPLHF,TRBD1,.,TRBV6-2/TRBV6-3,TRBJ1-6
TGTGCCATCAGTGAGCCGCCGGGACAGGAGGATACGCAGTATTTT,CAISEPPGQEDTQYF,TRBD1,.,TRBV10-3,TRBJ2-3
TGTGCCAGCAGCGGCCCAGCGGCAAGATCCTACAATGAGCAGTTCTTC,CASSGPAARSYNEQFF,.,.,TRBV9,TRBJ2-1
TGTGCCAGCAGTTACTTCCAATCGAACACCGGGGAGCTGTTTTTT,CASSYFQSNTGELFF,.,.,TRBV6-5,TRBJ2-2
TGCAGTGCTAGAGATACTCGGGACCTCACAGATACGCAGTATTTT,CSARDTRDLTDTQYF,.,many,TRBV20-1,TRBJ2-3
TGTGCCTGGAAATTAACACGGGGGAGGGCCGATAATGAGCAGTTCTTC,CAWKLTRGRADNEQFF,TRBD2,.,TRBV30,TRBJ2-1
TGTGCCAGCAGCCCTGGAGGGCTTTGGGGGCTCGGCTACACCTTC,CASSPGGLWGLGYTF,.,.,TRBV7-9,TRBJ1-2
TGTGCCAGCAGCAACGCCGGGACAGTATACAATGAGCAGTTCTTC,CASSNAGTVYNEQFF,TRBD1,many,TRBV7-2,TRBJ2-1
TGTGCCGTCCAGGACAGGCCCACAGATACGCAGTATTTT,CAVQDRPTDTQYF,TRBD1,many,TRBV6-2/TRBV6-3,TRBJ2-3
TGTGCCATCACCCCGACAGGGGGCTTTGAGCAGTTCTTC,CAITPTGGFEQFF,TRBD1,.,TRBV10-3,TRBJ2-1
TGTGCCAGCAGTGATCTCGAGGACACATCCTACAATGAGCAGTTCTTC,CASSDLEDTSYNEQFF,.,few,TRBV6-1,TRBJ2-1